The present entry profiles one TCR beta chain with its context. The same CDR3 also results from other DNA sequences found in this sample. These data belong to a study of blood T cell repertoires in COVID-19. Resolution of symptoms, clearance, or two negative PCRs was present in recovered Cohort 3 donors. With 4 bases removed from V and 1 base from J, the gap between germline ends came to 10 bases. The germline V gene encodes CDR1 SQVTM and CDR2 ANQGSEA. This CDR3 contains 13 residues. Measured with immunoSEQ multiplex PCR; TCRdb has only the in-frame clones, and not every one. The profile covers approximately 300,000 clones, with more than 75% appearing a single time and 10% taken by the ten largest.

The sequenced sample consisted of PBMCs or T cells enriched from blood (not recorded which). This receptor was identified in a woman under 30 who had recovered from COVID-19. The rearrangement joins TRBV29-1 to TRBJ1-1; a possible D gene is TRBD1 (6 bases). The DNA of the CDR3 is TGCAGCGTTGGGGGGCAGGGGAACACTGAAGCTTTCTTT. It is translated as CSVGGQGNTEAFF.